Listed below are T cell receptor beta chains from one sample, sequenced in a study of long-term antiretroviral therapy in people with HIV. Profiling relied on immunoSEQ multiplex PCR, and the TCRdb table lists in-frame clones only, not all of them. The table includes 25,000 to 35,000 clones, roughly 87% detected once. The material was unsorted PBMCs, obtained 2 years after starting antiretroviral therapy. The receptors were sampled from a middle-aged man with HIV. CDR3s include the opening cysteine and the closing phenylalanine or tryptophan. The D gene is left open where the match is weak. Only some rows state a clone size, as once, few, many or a class for expanded clones.

TRBJ1-1	-	TRBV4-3	-	CASSQVGLLGGNTEAFF	TGCGCCAGCAGCCAAGTGGGACTCTTGGGAGGAAACACTGAAGCTTTCTTT
TRBJ1-3	-	TRBV7-2	-	CASSLVSQGQGNTIYF	TGTGCCAGCAGCTTAGTCTCCCAGGGGCAAGGAAACACCATATATTTT
TRBJ1-2	-	TRBV5-1	-	CASSLEGRNYGYTF	TGCGCCAGCAGCCTAGAGGGGCGGAACTATGGCTACACCTTC
TRBJ1-2	TRBD1	TRBV13	-	CASSLGGGTGGTSYGYTF	TGTGCCAGCAGCTTAGGCGGGGGGACAGGGGGTACGAGCTATGGCTACACCTTC
TRBJ1-4	-	TRBV10-3	-	CAISAGRINEKLFF	TGTGCCATCAGTGCGGGACGGATCAATGAAAAACTGTTTTTT
TRBJ2-5	-	TRBV5-1	few	CASSRRSEDSTYQETQYF	TGCGCCAGCAGCAGGAGGTCGGAGGACAGCACGTACCAAGAGACCCAGTACTTC
TRBJ2-3	-	TRBV7-2	-	CASSLDPSTDTQYF	TGTGCCAGCAGCTTAGATCCTAGCACAGATACGCAGTATTTT
TRBJ1-2	TRBD1	TRBV11-2	-	CASSLNPGQGLGYTF	TGTGCCAGCAGCTTAAACCCGGGACAGGGGCTTGGCTACACCTTC
TRBJ1-5	-	TRBV15	-	CATSRVLGSNQPQHF	TGTGCCACCAGCAGAGTTCTGGGTAGCAATCAGCCCCAGCATTTT
TRBJ2-3	-	TRBV18	-	CASSPGRAGTDTQYF	TGTGCCAGCTCACCTGGGCGGGCCGGCACAGATACGCAGTATTTT
TRBJ1-2	-	TRBV30	-	CAWRKVGYTF	TGTGCCTGGAGAAAGGTGGGCTACACCTTC
TRBJ2-1	-	TRBV11-3	-	CASSLKNEQFF	TGTGCCAGCAGCTTGAAGAATGAGCAGTTCTTC
TRBJ2-1	TRBD2	TRBV19	-	CASSIETGIAGGIPYNEQFF	TGTGCCAGTAGTATAGAGACGGGGATAGCGGGAGGAATCCCCTACAATGAGCAGTTCTTC
TRBJ1-5	-	TRBV4-3	-	CASSQETGVPYQPQHF	TGCGCCAGCAGCCAAGAGACGGGGGTTCCCTATCAGCCCCAGCATTTT
TRBJ1-5	-	TRBV19	-	CASTRDLNQPQHF	TGTGCCAGTACCCGGGACCTAAATCAGCCCCAGCATTTT
TRBJ2-1	-	TRBV28	-	CASSLRRGDLIYNEQFF	TGTGCCAGCAGTTTAAGAAGGGGAGACTTGATCTACAATGAGCAGTTCTTC
TRBJ2-1	TRBD2	TRBV18	-	CASSPNGGEKQFF	TGTGCCAGCTCACCGAATGGGGGGGAAAAGCAGTTCTTC
TRBJ2-7	-	TRBV7-9	-	CASSYSSSYEQYF	TGTGCCAGCAGCTATAGTAGCTCCTACGAGCAGTACTTC
TRBJ2-1	-	TRBV12-5	once	CASGPPGLGYNEQFF	TGTGCTAGTGGGCCTCCGGGACTGGGCTACAATGAGCAGTTCTTC
TRBJ2-7	TRBD2	TRBV10-3	-	CAISEGEGSYEQYF	TGTGCCATCAGTGAAGGGGAGGGTTCCTACGAGCAGTACTTC
TRBJ2-5	-	TRBV2	-	CASIGVLSTQYF	TGTGCCAGCATCGGGGTGCTGTCGACCCAGTACTTC
TRBJ1-1	-	TRBV5-1	-	CASSPGVNTEAFF	TGCGCCAGCAGCCCAGGGGTGAACACTGAAGCTTTCTTT
TRBJ2-7	TRBD1	TRBV29-1	-	CSVAERDRGYEQYF	TGCAGCGTTGCGGAAAGGGACAGGGGATACGAGCAGTACTTC
TRBJ1-2	-	TRBV27	-	CASSPGVGGYTF	TGTGCCAGCAGTCCGGGGGTTGGTGGCTACACCTTC
TRBJ1-2	-	TRBV5-1	-	CASSLGIQGNGYTF	TGCGCCAGCAGCTTGGGTATACAGGGCAATGGCTACACCTTC
TRBJ2-7	-	TRBV10-3	-	CAISPGFYEQYF	TGTGCCATCAGCCCGGGGTTCTACGAGCAGTACTTC
TRBJ2-2	-	TRBV7-3	-	CASSLAGGNAGELFF	TGTGCCAGCAGCTTAGCAGGGGGGAACGCCGGGGAGCTGTTTTTT
TRBJ1-6	-	TRBV10-1	-	CASSESRGHSPLHF	TGCGCCAGCAGTGAGAGCCGGGGACATTCACCCCTCCACTTT
TRBJ2-1	TRBD2	TRBV7-9	-	CASSLRGEWLAGTNEQFF	TGTGCCAGCAGCTTACGTGGGGAGTGGCTAGCGGGAACTAATGAGCAGTTCTTC
TRBJ2-1	-	TRBV27	-	CASSLIGSNRDEQFF	TGTGCCAGCAGTTTAATCGGGTCCAATAGGGATGAGCAGTTCTTC
TRBJ1-1	-	TRBV13	-	CASSLPTENTEAFF	TGTGCCAGCAGCTTACCGACAGAGAACACTGAAGCTTTCTTT
TRBJ1-1	-	TRBV18	-	CASGSVEAFF	TGTGCCAGCGGGAGTGTAGAAGCTTTCTTT
TRBJ1-3	-	TRBV5-1	-	CASSLVGHYSGNTIYF	TGCGCCAGCAGCTTGGTTGGACATTACTCTGGAAACACCATATATTTT
TRBJ1-5	-	TRBV29-1	-	CSVTTDYSNQPQHF	TGCAGCGTTACGACCGATTATAGCAATCAGCCCCAGCATTTT
TRBJ2-5	TRBD1	TRBV10-3	once	CATQGVGETQYF	TGTGCCACCCAGGGGGTGGGAGAGACCCAGTACTTC
TRBJ1-6	TRBD1	TRBV5-1	-	CASSWTGGGSSPLHF	TGCGCCAGCAGCTGGACAGGGGGTGGGAGTTCACCCCTCCACTTT
TRBJ2-3	TRBD2	TRBV4-2	-	CASSQDLLAASTDTQYF	TGTGCCAGCAGCCAAGACCTTCTAGCGGCGAGCACAGATACGCAGTATTTT
TRBJ2-2	-	TRBV7-3	-	CASSLTGPRAVGELFF	TGTGCCAGCAGCTTAACGGGACCTCGGGCGGTCGGGGAGCTGTTTTTT
TRBJ1-4	TRBD1	TRBV18	-	CASSPSTLGTADNEKLFF	TGTGCCAGCTCACCCTCAACCCTTGGGACAGCGGATAATGAAAAACTGTTTTTT
TRBJ1-1	-	TRBV7-9	-	CASSSDRTTEAFF	TGTGCCAGCAGCTCCGATCGAACTACTGAAGCTTTCTTT
TRBJ1-5	-	TRBV6-1	-	CASSELLAGRSNQPQHF	TGTGCCAGCAGTGAATTGTTGGCAGGGAGGAGCAATCAGCCCCAGCATTTT
TRBJ2-7	-	TRBV27	-	CASSLRTSYEQYF	TGTGCCAGCAGTTTAAGGACCTCCTACGAGCAGTACTTC
TRBJ2-2	-	TRBV14	-	CASSLDRYTGELFF	TGTGCCAGCAGCTTGGACCGTTACACCGGGGAGCTGTTTTTT
TRBJ1-3	TRBD1	TRBV14	-	CASSQGTGSFENTIYF	TGTGCCAGCAGCCAAGGGACAGGATCTTTTGAAAACACCATATATTTT
TRBJ1-1	-	TRBV4-1	-	CASSLPFGNTEAFF	TGCGCCAGCAGCCTCCCCTTCGGGAACACTGAAGCTTTCTTT
TRBJ2-7	TRBD1	TRBV6-6	few	CASSTTGTPYEQYF	TGTGCCAGCAGTACGACAGGGACCCCCTACGAGCAGTACTTC
TRBJ2-5	-	TRBV18	-	CASSPLATQETQYF	TGTGCCAGCTCACCACTAGCCACCCAAGAGACCCAGTACTTC
TRBJ2-7	-	TRBV2	few	CASSRITSYEQYF	TGTGCCAGCAGTAGGATCACCTCCTACGAGCAGTACTTC
TRBJ2-1	-	TRBV25-1	-	CASRQWAYNEQFF	TGTGCCAGCAGGCAGTGGGCCTACAATGAGCAGTTCTTC
TRBJ2-4	-	TRBV5-1	-	CASSLGVAKNIQYF	TGCGCCAGCAGCTTGGGGGTGGCCAAAAACATTCAGTACTTC
TRBJ1-1	-	TRBV7-2	-	CASSLVRGLNTEAFF	TGTGCCAGCAGCTTAGTTCGGGGATTGAACACTGAAGCTTTCTTT
TRBJ1-4	TRBD1	TRBV28	once	CASSQGARGNEKLFF	TGTGCCAGCAGTCAGGGGGCGAGGGGTAATGAAAAACTGTTTTTT